Listed here are 27 T cell receptor beta chains from one sample, sequenced in a study of blood T cell repertoires in COVID-19. Generated by immunoSEQ multiplex PCR, the TCRdb table keeps only in-frame clones and is missing some. The table lists about 140,000 clones, roughly 80% of them singletons. The source material was peripheral blood. Receptors originate from a woman aged 45-65 years with active or convalescent COVID-19.

This clone was counted a few times. The chain recombines TRBV12-3 or TRBV12-4 with TRBJ2-7, with D unclear. The CDR3 extends over 13 amino acids. The germline V and J ends were trimmed by 6 bases and 2 bases, with 11 bases remaining between them. The CDR3 DNA sequence: TGTGCCAGCAGCCAGAACCTAGCCTACGAGCAGTACTTC. It specifies CASSQNLAYEQYF.

The gene calls are TRBV4-3 and TRBJ2-7; a weak D match, TRBD2 (7 bases). V dropped 4 bases and J dropped 4 bases, with 14 bases sitting between them. The germline CDR1 and CDR2 sequences are LGHNA and YSLEER. This CDR3 spans 14 amino acids. Here the CDR3 DNA reads TGCGCCAGCAGCCTGCGGGGGCTGGGTTACGAGCAGTACTTC. This sequence encodes CASSLRGLGYEQYF.

This clone occurred once. The chain uses TRBV19 and TRBJ1-4; D is unclear. Germline-derived CDR1 and CDR2 are LNHDA and SQIVND (reference sequence). V was cut by 2 bases and J by 6 bases, with 13 bases left in between. The CDR3 covers 15 residues. The CDR3 protein is CASSILESNDEKLFF. The DNA for the CDR3 is TGTGCCAGTAGTATACTAGAGTCCAACGATGAAAAACTGTTTTTT.

The CDR3, as DNA: TGTGCCAGCTCGCCGGGCCCTAGCTCGGTTGAGCAGTTCTTC. This translates into CASSPGPSSVEQFF. The chain is built from TRBV18 and TRBJ2-1; a possible D gene is TRBD2 (5 bases). V shed 6 bases and J shed 9 bases, with 18 bases lying between them. The CDR3 runs to 14 residues. Germline values: CDR1 KGHSH, CDR2 LQKENI.

The chain joins TRBV6-5 to TRBJ1-6; 7 nucleotides match TRBD1. The CDR3 runs 15 residues. CDR1 and CDR2 from the germline V gene are MNHEY and SVGAGI. V shed 0 bases and J 7 bases; nucleotides not matched to a gene: 3. The CDR3 sequence is CASSYSDRLNSPLHF. As DNA, the CDR3 is TGTGCCAGCAGTTACTCGGACAGGTTGAATTCACCCCTCCACTTT.

This chain joins TRBV6-1 and TRBJ1-6; 7 bases are a match to TRBD1. Germline V gene lookup returns CDR1 MNHNS and CDR2 SASEGT. CDR3 size: 16 residues. With 3 bases clipped from V and 5 bases from J, the junction kept 7 bases outside the gene matches. The DNA of the CDR3 is TGTGCCAGCAGTGAGGACAGGTGGGCGAATAATTCACCCCTCCACTTT. Translated: CASSEDRWANNSPLHF.

This clone was recorded many times. The chain links TRBV20-1 to TRBJ2-7; D is possibly TRBD2 (6 bases). The CDR3 is 15 amino acids. V lost 3 bases, J lost 6 bases, and 21 bases lay in between. CDR1 and CDR2 from the germline V gene are DFQATT and SNEGSKA (reference sequence). CDR3 sequence (DNA): TGCAGTGCTAGTGCCCCCTTGGGCAGGGAGGTCGAGCAGTACTTC. Amino acids: CSASAPLGREVEQYF.

This clone was detected a few times. V and J are TRBV2 and TRBJ2-1; tentatively, D is TRBD2 (6 bases). The CDR3 loop spans 16 amino acids. CDR1 is SNHLY and CDR2 is FYNNEI in the germline V gene. The V gene lost 6 bases and the J gene lost 0 bases, with 15 bases spanning the gap. This chain's CDR3 is CASRRDFPSSYNEQFF. CDR3 nucleotides: TGTGCCAGCAGGCGGGACTTCCCTAGCTCCTACAATGAGCAGTTCTTC.

The V call is TRBV7-8, the J call TRBJ2-1; weak D call: TRBD1 (6 bases). Germline V gene lookup returns CDR1 SGHVS and CDR2 FQNEAQ. The CDR3 covers 15 residues. Trimming cost V 5 bases and J 4 bases, with 15 bases left between them. CDR3 loop: CASSPDRKSYNEQFF. In nucleotides, the CDR3 is TGTGCCAGCAGCCCTGACAGGAAATCATACAATGAGCAGTTCTTC.

This rearrangement joins TRBV7-6 to TRBJ2-3, with 8 nucleotides matching TRBD2. Trimming cost V 5 bases and J 0 bases; bases outside gene matches: 4. CDR1 is SGHVS, CDR2 FNYEAQ, per germline. The CDR3 has 15 residues. DNA for the CDR3: TGTGCCAGCAGCCCCAGCGGGAGAAGCACAGATACGCAGTATTTT. This sequence encodes CASSPSGRSTDTQYF.

CDR3 nucleotides: TGTGCCAGCAGTTTGGACAGAAAGTACGAGCAGTACTTC. Translating it yields CASSLDRKYEQYF. The gene calls are TRBV27 and TRBJ2-7; D perhaps matches TRBD1 (6 bases). The ends were cut back, 3 bases at V and 4 bases at J, with 10 bases in the middle. The length of the CDR3 is 13 residues. CDR1 and CDR2 from the germline V gene are MNHEY and SMNVEV (reference sequence).

The rearrangement uses TRBV1 and TRBJ2-7; the table's D call, TRBD1, has no DNA check behind it. TRBV1 represents a pseudogene. The CDR3 is 11 amino acids. The CDR3 bases are TGCACCAGCTTACGTGCAGATGGGCAGTACTTC. This sequence encodes CTSLRADGQYF.

The chain recombines TRBV2 with TRBJ1-2; D remains ambiguous. CDR3 length: 13 amino acids. Germline CDR1 is SNHLY and CDR2 is FYNNEI. V was clipped by 6 bases and J by 2 bases, with 10 bases between them. DNA of the CDR3: TGTGCCAGCAGGGAGGAGGGAAACTATGGCTACACCTTC. It encodes CASREEGNYGYTF.

This sequence joins TRBV30 and TRBJ2-1, with TRBD2 matching over 12 bases. This CDR3 contains 14 residues. Germline V lookup: CDR1 GTSNPN, CDR2 SVGIG (reference sequence). J gave up 4 bases and V 6 bases, and 4 bases lay outside the gene matches. CDR3 loop: CACRLAGVYNEQFF. Here the CDR3 DNA reads TGTGCCTGCCGACTAGCGGGAGTTTACAATGAGCAGTTCTTC.

A single count supports this clone. This chain connects TRBV7-2 to TRBJ2-3, with TRBD1 matching 10 bases. This CDR3 contains 16 residues. V was pared by 0 bases and J by 4 bases, with 4 bases of the junction left unmatched. Germline V gene lookup returns CDR1 SGHTA and CDR2 FQGNSA. CDR3 bases: TGTGCCAGCAGCTTAGCGATCGGACAGGGGGCAGATACGCAGTATTTT. Amino acid sequence: CASSLAIGQGADTQYF.

The rearrangement uses TRBV7-2 and TRBJ2-5, with D possibly being TRBD1 (5 bases). CDR1 SGHTA and CDR2 FQGNSA come from the germline V gene. This CDR3 contains 14 residues. The V end was cut by 6 bases, the J end by 2 bases, with 13 bases between. In DNA form, the CDR3 reads TGTGCCAGCAGAAGGGGATCCCTTCAAGAGACCCAGTACTTC. Residues: CASRRGSLQETQYF.

This chain links TRBV27 with TRBJ2-1; the match to TRBD2 covers 12 bases. CDR3 length: 17 amino acids. V shed 6 bases and J 9 bases; nucleotides not matched to a gene: 15. Per the germline V gene, CDR1 is MNHEY and CDR2 is SMNVEV (reference sequence). The CDR3 bases are TGTGCCAGCAGCCGTTGGGAGGGGCTAGCGGGAGGGACTGAGCAGTTCTTC. Protein sequence: CASSRWEGLAGGTEQFF.

CDR3 residues: CASSLGLGDEQFF. The CDR3 DNA sequence: TGTGCCAGCAGTTTAGGCCTAGGGGATGAGCAGTTCTTC. The chain joins TRBV12-3 or TRBV12-4 to TRBJ2-1; D may be TRBD1 (5 bases). V dropped 1 base and J dropped 8 bases, with 9 bases sitting between them. This CDR3 comprises 13 residues.

A few counts support this clone. The J gene is TRBJ2-7, the V gene TRBV7-2, with 12 positions matching TRBD1. CDR3 size: 16 residues. V shed 4 bases, J shed 3 bases, and the junction held 7 bases outside the gene matches. Germline V gives CDR1 SGHTA, CDR2 FQGNSA. DNA of the CDR3: TGTGCCAGCAGCTCGCCGGGACAGGGGGCGCGCTACGAGCAGTACTTC. Translating gives CASSSPGQGARYEQYF.

This chain connects TRBV9 to TRBJ1-2; D unclear. Germline values: CDR1 SGDLS, CDR2 YYNGEE. This CDR3 region has 14 residues. V lost 0 bases, J lost 4 bases, and 10 bases lay in between. The CDR3 here is CASSVDSEGYGYTF. The CDR3 region has the DNA TGTGCCAGCAGCGTAGATTCAGAGGGCTATGGCTACACCTTC.

The gene calls are TRBV11-2 and TRBJ2-5; the D is unclear. Trimming cost V 1 base and J 2 bases, with 8 bases left between them. The CDR3 is 14 residues long. Germline CDR1 is SGHAT and CDR2 is FQNNGV. The DNA for the CDR3 is TGTGCCAGCAGCTTAGCGGGTCCTCAAGAGACCCAGTACTTC. It yields the protein CASSLAGPQETQYF.

The V and J genes are TRBV19 and TRBJ2-2; TRBD2 matches at 8 bases. The germline V gene has CDR1 LNHDA and CDR2 SQIVND (reference sequence). V lost 4 bases, J lost 1 base, and 5 bases stayed unmatched. The CDR3 has 16 residues. The CDR3 protein is CASSSLSGGNTGELFF. The CDR3 DNA reads as TGTGCCAGTAGTAGCCTGAGCGGGGGGAACACCGGGGAGCTGTTTTTT.

The CDR3 DNA sequence: TGTGCCAGCAGTGGACCTAGGCGGGGGAGCACAGATACGCAGTATTTT. This encodes CASSGPRRGSTDTQYF. The chain recombines TRBV6-1 with TRBJ2-3, with 7 nucleotides matching TRBD2. V gave up 4 bases and J gave up 0 bases; unmatched junction bases: 7. The CDR3 totals 16 residues. Germline CDR1 MNHNS, CDR2 SASEGT.

The chain uses TRBV25-1 and TRBJ2-1; 7 bases match TRBD1. V lost 4 bases to trimming and J lost 2 bases; unmatched junction nucleotides: 2. In germline, CDR1 is MGHDK, CDR2 SYGVNS. CDR3 length equals 14 residues. The CDR3 sequence: CASSAGTAYNEQFF. The CDR3 DNA reads TGTGCCAGCAGTGCCGGGACAGCCTACAATGAGCAGTTCTTC.

This clone appeared a few times. The chain combines TRBV29-1 with TRBJ2-5, with D possibly TRBD2 on 6 matching bases. Germline V lookup: CDR1 SQVTM, CDR2 ANQGSEA. The CDR3 totals 12 residues. Trimming shortened V by 5 bases and J by 3 bases, and 10 bases separated the two germline ends. DNA for the CDR3: TGCAGCGTTAGACAGCGGGAAGAGACCCAGTACTTC. Encoded protein: CSVRQREETQYF.

V usage is TRBV4-3 and J usage is TRBJ2-2; tentative D call: TRBD2 (5 bases). V lost 4 bases and J lost 4, with 10 bases in between. CDR3 length equals 14 residues. CDR1 is LGHNA, CDR2 YSLEER, per germline. The CDR3 loop is CASSPRGITGELFF. CDR3 DNA sequence: TGCGCCAGCAGCCCCCGGGGAATCACCGGGGAGCTGTTTTTT.

The V gene is TRBV10-3, the J gene TRBJ2-7; tentative D call: TRBD1 (5 bases). The germline CDR1 and CDR2 sequences are ENHRY and SYGVKD. The length of the CDR3 is 15 residues. The ends were cut back, 3 bases at V and 4 bases at J, with 16 bases in the middle. This CDR3 is CAISEGVTGRYEQYF. As DNA, the CDR3 is TGTGCCATCAGTGAAGGGGTTACCGGTCGGTACGAGCAGTACTTC.